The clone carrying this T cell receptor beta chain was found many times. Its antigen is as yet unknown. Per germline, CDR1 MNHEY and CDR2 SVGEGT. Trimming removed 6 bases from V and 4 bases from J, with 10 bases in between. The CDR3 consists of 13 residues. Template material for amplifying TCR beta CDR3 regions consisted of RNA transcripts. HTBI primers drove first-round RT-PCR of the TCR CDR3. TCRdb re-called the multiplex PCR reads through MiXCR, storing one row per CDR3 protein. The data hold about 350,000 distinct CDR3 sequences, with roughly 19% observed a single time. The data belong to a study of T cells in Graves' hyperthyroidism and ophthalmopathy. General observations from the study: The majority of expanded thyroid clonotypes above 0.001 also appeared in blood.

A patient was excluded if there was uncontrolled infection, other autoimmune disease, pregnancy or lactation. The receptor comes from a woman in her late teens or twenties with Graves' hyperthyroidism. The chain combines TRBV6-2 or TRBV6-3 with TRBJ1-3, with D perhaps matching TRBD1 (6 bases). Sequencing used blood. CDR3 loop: CASRTDRGNTIYF. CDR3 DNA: TGTGCCAGCAGAACGGACAGAGGAAACACCATATATTTT.